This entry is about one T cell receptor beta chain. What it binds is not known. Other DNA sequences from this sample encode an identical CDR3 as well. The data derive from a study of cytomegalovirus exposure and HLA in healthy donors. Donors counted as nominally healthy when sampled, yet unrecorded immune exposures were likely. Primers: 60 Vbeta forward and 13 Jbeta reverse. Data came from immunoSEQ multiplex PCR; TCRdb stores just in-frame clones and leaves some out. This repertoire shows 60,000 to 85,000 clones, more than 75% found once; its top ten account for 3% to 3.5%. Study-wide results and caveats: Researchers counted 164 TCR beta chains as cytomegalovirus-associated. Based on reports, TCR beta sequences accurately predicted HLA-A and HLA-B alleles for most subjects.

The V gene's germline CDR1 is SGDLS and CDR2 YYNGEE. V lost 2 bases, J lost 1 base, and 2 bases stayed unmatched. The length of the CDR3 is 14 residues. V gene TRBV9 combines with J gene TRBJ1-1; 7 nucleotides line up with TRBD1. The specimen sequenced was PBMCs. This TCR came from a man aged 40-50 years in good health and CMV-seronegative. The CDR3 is CASSVAGGNTEAFF. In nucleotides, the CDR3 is TGTGCCAGCAGCGTGGCAGGGGGGAACACTGAAGCTTTCTTT.